Below are 17 T cell receptor beta chains sequenced from a single sample in a study of T cell responses to AZD1222 COVID-19 vaccine. Clones were sequenced by immunoSEQ multiplex PCR, and TCRdb holds only the in-frame ones, with some missing. This repertoire shows about 110,000 clones, approximately 88% found once; its top ten account for approximately 5%. This material consisted of peripheral blood, taken on day 0 of AZD1222 vaccination. These receptors all come from an adult in good health.

This sequence joins TRBV7-9 and TRBJ1-4; a weak D match, TRBD1 (5 bases). The CDR3 is 14 amino acids. V lost 5 bases and J 10 bases, leaving 17 bases between the germline ends. The V gene's germline CDR1 is SEHNR and CDR2 FQNEAQ (reference sequence). DNA for the CDR3: TGTGCCAGCAGCCCCAGGGAAGGGTTTGGAAAACTGTTTTTT. Encoded protein: CASSPREGFGKLFF.

This chain joins TRBV4-3 and TRBJ1-2; tentative D call: TRBD1 (5 bases). V gave up 3 bases and J gave up 0 bases, with 17 bases separating them. This CDR3 has 17 amino acids. Germline V gene lookup returns CDR1 LGHNA and CDR2 YSLEER. For the CDR3, the DNA is TGCGCCAGCAGCCACGGAGGGACGCTACGCTCTAACTATGGCTACACCTTC. Translating it yields CASSHGGTLRSNYGYTF.

V usage is TRBV27 and J usage is TRBJ2-7; possibly TRBD1 for D (5 bases). The germline gives CDR1 MNHEY, CDR2 SMNVEV (reference sequence). This CDR3 has 17 residues. Trimming removed 8 bases at V and 1 base at J, with 24 bases between. Here the CDR3 DNA reads TGTGCCAGCCTACAAGGGGCGCGCTTCCAAACTTCCTACGAGCAGTACTTC. Protein sequence: CASLQGARFQTSYEQYF.

The rearrangement links TRBV11-1 to TRBJ2-2; possible D gene TRBD2, 5 bases. V was clipped by 4 bases and J by 0 bases, with 12 bases between them. The germline V gene has CDR1 SGHAT and CDR2 FQDESV (reference sequence). This CDR3 has 16 residues. In nucleotides, the CDR3 is TGTGCCAGCAGCTCCCCCCCGGGATCGAACACCGGGGAGCTGTTTTTT. Translating gives CASSSPPGSNTGELFF.

To note about this clone: Germline and junction disagree at one end, which may indicate a read error. The V and J genes are TRBV7-3 and TRBJ1-1; the D is unclear. The CDR3 runs to 14 residues. Germline-derived CDR1 and CDR2 are SGHTA and FQGTGA. CDR3 region: CASSLTRTGEKAFF. The CDR3 DNA follows: TGTGCCAGCAGCCTAACGCGGACCGGGGAGAAAGCTTTCTTT.

The V gene is TRBV28, the J gene TRBJ1-1; 7 nucleotides match TRBD1. Per the germline V gene, CDR1 is MDHEN and CDR2 is SYDVKM. The CDR3 is 14 residues long. V lost 6 bases, J lost 6 bases, and 10 bases stayed unmatched. CDR3 DNA: TGTGCCAGCAGGAGACAGGGATTTAGTCCTGAAGCTTTCTTT. Amino acid sequence: CASRRQGFSPEAFF.

The chain carries TRBV5-4 and TRBJ1-1, with 8 positions matching TRBD1. Germline loops: CDR1 SGHNT, CDR2 YYREEE (reference sequence). V lost 1 base and J lost 1; bases outside the gene matches: 3. The CDR3 loop spans 15 amino acids. CDR3 coding DNA: TGTGCCAGCAGCTTGACAGGGGGGGGGAACACTGAAGCTTTCTTT. Translated, it gives CASSLTGGGNTEAFF.

The V call is TRBV2, the J call TRBJ2-7, with D possibly matching TRBD1 (5 bases). The CDR3 is 13 residues long. CDR1 and CDR2 from the germline V gene are SNHLY and FYNNEI. V was cut by 6 bases and J by 3 bases, with 12 bases left in between. CDR3 sequence (DNA): TGTGCCAGCAGCGATCTCGACAGCTACGAGCAGTACTTC. This gives the protein CASSDLDSYEQYF.

V gene TRBV3-1 (or the pseudogene TRBV3-2) combines with J gene TRBJ1-3; possible D gene TRBD1, 5 bases. CDR1 is LGHDT and CDR2 is YNNKEL in the germline V gene (reference sequence). V was cut by 3 bases and J by 3 bases, with 12 bases left in between. The CDR3 consists of 15 residues. The CDR3 DNA is TGTGCCAGCAGCCAGGCCAGGGTTGTTGGAAACACCATATATTTT. As protein: CASSQARVVGNTIYF.

This chain uses TRBV5-1 with TRBJ2-3; D remains unclear. Germline V gene lookup returns CDR1 SGHRS and CDR2 YFSETQ. This CDR3 has 15 amino acids. Between the trimmed V and J ends, which lost 2 bases and 0 bases, there was a span of 10 bases. The CDR3 sequence is CASSLDGRSTDTQYF. The CDR3 region has the DNA TGCGCCAGCAGCTTAGATGGCAGGAGCACAGATACGCAGTATTTT.

This rearrangement joins TRBV6-2 or TRBV6-3 to TRBJ1-1; D unresolved. CDR3 length: 12 residues. V was shortened by 6 bases and J by 0 bases, with 5 bases between the two germline ends. CDR1 MNHEY and CDR2 SVGEGT come from the germline V gene. Here the CDR3 reads CASSTLNTEAFF. The CDR3 DNA follows: TGTGCCAGCAGCACCTTGAACACTGAAGCTTTCTTT.

The gene calls are TRBV6-2 or TRBV6-3 and TRBJ1-5; D is undetermined. The V end lost 5 bases, the J end lost 2 bases, and 7 bases lay between the germline ends. Germline CDR1 reads MNHEY; CDR2 reads SVGEGT. CDR3 length: 13 residues. The CDR3 is CASSLTGNQPQHF. For the CDR3, the DNA is TGTGCCAGCAGTCTAACAGGCAATCAGCCCCAGCATTTT.

This chain links TRBV7-2 with TRBJ1-5, with D maybe TRBD1 (5 bases). Trimming removed 4 bases at V and 5 bases at J, with 24 bases between. From germline, CDR1 is SGHTA and CDR2 FQGNSA. This CDR3 region has 18 residues. The CDR3 region is CASSSPPQGIWGDQPQHF. CDR3 coding DNA: TGTGCCAGCAGCTCACCACCCCAGGGAATTTGGGGAGATCAGCCCCAGCATTTT.

The rearrangement links TRBV6-5 to TRBJ1-6, with a tentative D call TRBD1 (6 bases). Looked up from germline, CDR1 is MNHEY and CDR2 is SVGAGI. V lost 0 bases to trimming and J lost 5 bases, with 11 bases between them. The CDR3 contains 16 residues. The CDR3: CASSYSLDRNNSPLHF. The CDR3 DNA reads as TGTGCCAGCAGTTACTCCCTGGACAGAAATAATTCACCCCTCCACTTT.

The CDR3 is CASSGQGRDYGYTF. In nucleotides, the CDR3 is TGCGCCAGCAGCGGACAGGGGAGGGACTATGGCTACACCTTC. The gene calls are TRBV5-1 and TRBJ1-2; 9 bases line up with TRBD1. J gave up 3 bases and V 4 bases, and 4 bases lay outside the gene matches. Germline assignment: CDR1 SGHRS and CDR2 YFSETQ. This CDR3 has 14 amino acids. Supplemented by reference TRBV5-1 and TRBJ1-2, the full variable domain reads KAGVTQTPRYLIKTRGQQVTLSCSPISGHRSVSWYQQTPGQGLQFLFEYFSETQRNKGNFPGRFSGRQFSNSRSEMNVSTLELGDSALYLCASSGQGRDYGYTFGSGTRLTVV.

V is TRBV27 and J is TRBJ2-3, with unresolved D. The CDR3 has 14 amino acids. Trimming took off 0 bases at V and 2 bases at J, with 6 bases between the two ends. The V gene's germline CDR1 is MNHEY and CDR2 SMNVEV (reference sequence). This CDR3 reads CASSLSVITDTQYF. As DNA, the CDR3 is TGTGCCAGCAGTTTATCGGTGATCACAGATACGCAGTATTTT.

This clone has a single count. The chain links TRBV9 to TRBJ2-5, with D uncertain. This CDR3 region has 13 residues. Germline values: CDR1 SGDLS, CDR2 YYNGEE. Deletions cut 1 base from V and 1 base from J, with 5 bases between. The CDR3 DNA reads as TGTGCCAGCAGCGTAAGCAGCCAAGAGACCCAGTACTTC. This translates into CASSVSSQETQYF.